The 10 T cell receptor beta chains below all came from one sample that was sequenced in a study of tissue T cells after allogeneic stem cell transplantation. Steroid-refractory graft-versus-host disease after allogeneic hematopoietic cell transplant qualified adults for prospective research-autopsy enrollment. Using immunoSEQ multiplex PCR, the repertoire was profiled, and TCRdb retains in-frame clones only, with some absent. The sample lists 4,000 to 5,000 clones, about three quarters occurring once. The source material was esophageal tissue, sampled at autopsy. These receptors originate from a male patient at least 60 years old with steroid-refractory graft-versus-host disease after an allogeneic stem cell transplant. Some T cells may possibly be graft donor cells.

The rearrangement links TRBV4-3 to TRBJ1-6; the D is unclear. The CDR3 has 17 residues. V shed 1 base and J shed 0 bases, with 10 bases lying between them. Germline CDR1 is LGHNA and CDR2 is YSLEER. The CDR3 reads CASSQASLSSYNSPLHF. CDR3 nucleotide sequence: TGCGCCAGCAGCCAAGCTAGCTTAAGCTCCTATAATTCACCCCTCCACTTT.

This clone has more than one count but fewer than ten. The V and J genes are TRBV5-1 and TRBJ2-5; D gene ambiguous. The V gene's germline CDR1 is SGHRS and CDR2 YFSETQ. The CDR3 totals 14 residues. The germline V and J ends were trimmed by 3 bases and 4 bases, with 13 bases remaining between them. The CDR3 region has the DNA TGCGCCAGCAGCTCCAGTTTGGGCAGAGAGACCCAGTACTTC. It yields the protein CASSSSLGRETQYF. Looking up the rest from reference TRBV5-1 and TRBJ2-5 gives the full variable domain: KAGVTQTPRYLIKTRGQQVTLSCSPISGHRSVSWYQQTPGQGLQFLFEYFSETQRNKGNFPGRFSGRQFSNSRSEMNVSTLELGDSALYLCASSSSLGRETQYFGPGTRLLVL.

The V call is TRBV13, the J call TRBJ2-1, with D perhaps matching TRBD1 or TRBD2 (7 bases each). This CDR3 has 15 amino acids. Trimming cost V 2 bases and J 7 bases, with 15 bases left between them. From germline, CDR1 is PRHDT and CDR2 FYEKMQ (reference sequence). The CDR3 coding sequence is TGTGCCAGCAGCTTACAAACCCAGGGGGGGAATGAGCAGTTCTTC. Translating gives CASSLQTQGGNEQFF.

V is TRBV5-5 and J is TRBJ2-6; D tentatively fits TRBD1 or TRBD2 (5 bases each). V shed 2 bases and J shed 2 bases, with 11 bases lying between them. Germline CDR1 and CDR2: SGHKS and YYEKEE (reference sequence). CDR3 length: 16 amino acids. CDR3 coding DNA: TGTGCCAGCAGCTTTGGTGGGGGTGCTGGGGCCAACGTCCTGACTTTC. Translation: CASSFGGGAGANVLTF.

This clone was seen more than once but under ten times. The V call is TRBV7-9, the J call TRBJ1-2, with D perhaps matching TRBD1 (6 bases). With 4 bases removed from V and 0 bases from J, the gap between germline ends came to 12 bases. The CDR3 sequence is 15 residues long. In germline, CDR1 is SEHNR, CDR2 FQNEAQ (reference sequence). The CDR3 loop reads CASSSTGKSNYGYTF. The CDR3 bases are TGTGCCAGCAGCTCTACAGGGAAATCTAACTATGGCTACACCTTC.

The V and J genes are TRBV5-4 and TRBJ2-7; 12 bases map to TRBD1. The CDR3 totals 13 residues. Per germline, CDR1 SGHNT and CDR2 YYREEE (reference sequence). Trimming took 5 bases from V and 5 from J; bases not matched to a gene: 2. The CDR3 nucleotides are TGTGCCAGCAGTTGGGACAGGGGGCACGAGCAGTACTTC. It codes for CASSWDRGHEQYF.

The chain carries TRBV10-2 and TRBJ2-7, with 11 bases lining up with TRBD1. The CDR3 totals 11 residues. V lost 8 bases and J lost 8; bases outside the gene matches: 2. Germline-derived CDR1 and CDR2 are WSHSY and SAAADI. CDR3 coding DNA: TGCGCCAGCGGGACAGGGGGGAAGCAGTACTTC. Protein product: CASGTGGKQYF.

CDR3 sequence: CASSHRELAYGYTF. CDR3 in DNA: TGTGCCAGCAGTCACAGAGAATTAGCCTATGGCTACACCTTC. J is TRBJ1-2 and V is TRBV25-1, with D hard to call. The V gene lost 5 bases and the J gene lost 4 bases, with 14 bases spanning the gap. The germline gives CDR1 MGHDK, CDR2 SYGVNS. The CDR3 sequence is 14 residues long.

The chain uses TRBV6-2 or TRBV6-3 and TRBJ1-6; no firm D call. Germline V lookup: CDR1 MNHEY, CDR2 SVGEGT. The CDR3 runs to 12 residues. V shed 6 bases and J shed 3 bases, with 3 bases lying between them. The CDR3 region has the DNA TGTGCCAGCAGCCTCTATAATTCACCCCTCCACTTT. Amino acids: CASSLYNSPLHF.

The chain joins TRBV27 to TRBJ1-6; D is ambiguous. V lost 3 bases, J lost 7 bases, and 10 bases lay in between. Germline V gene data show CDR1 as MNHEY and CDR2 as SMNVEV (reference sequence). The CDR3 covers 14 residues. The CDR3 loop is CASSLSSENSPLHF. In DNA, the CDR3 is TGTGCCAGCAGTTTGAGCAGCGAGAATTCACCCCTCCACTTT.